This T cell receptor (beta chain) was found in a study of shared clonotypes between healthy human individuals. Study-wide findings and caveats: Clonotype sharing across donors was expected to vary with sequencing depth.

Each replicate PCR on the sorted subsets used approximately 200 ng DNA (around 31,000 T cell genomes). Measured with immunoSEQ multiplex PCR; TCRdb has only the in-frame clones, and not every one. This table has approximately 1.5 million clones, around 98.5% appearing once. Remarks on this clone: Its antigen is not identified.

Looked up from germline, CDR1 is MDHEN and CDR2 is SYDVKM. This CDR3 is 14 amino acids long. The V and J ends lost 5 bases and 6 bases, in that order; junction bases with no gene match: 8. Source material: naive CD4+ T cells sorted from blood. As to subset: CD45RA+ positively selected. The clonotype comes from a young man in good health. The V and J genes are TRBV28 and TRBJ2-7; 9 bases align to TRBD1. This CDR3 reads CASSAGTGRGEQYF. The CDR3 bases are TGTGCCAGCAGTGCCGGGACAGGGAGAGGCGAGCAGTACTTC. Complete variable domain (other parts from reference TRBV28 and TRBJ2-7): DVKVTQSSRYLVKRTGEKVFLECVQDMDHENMFWYRQDPGLGLRLIYFSYDVKMKEKGDIPEGYSVSREKKERFSLILESASTNQTSMYLCASSAGTGRGEQYFGPGTRLTVT.